This T cell receptor (beta chain) was obtained from a study of cytomegalovirus exposure and HLA in healthy donors. This clone came up a few times. What it recognizes is unknown. As for the donors, each was a healthy bone marrow donor. Germline V gene data show CDR1 as LGHNA and CDR2 as YSLEER. Trimming removed 4 bases from V and 5 bases from J; junction bases left unmatched: 10. CDR3 length: 16 residues. Both 60 Vbeta primers and 13 Jbeta primers went into the PCR. Here immunoSEQ multiplex PCR was the method, and the copy in TCRdb shows in-frame clones only, minus some. The sample shows 35,000 to 45,000 clones, about 50% of them seen only once. Study-wide points: A list of about 180 TCR beta chains associated with cytomegalovirus was given. A previous analysis found most TCR beta V segments productive roughly 87% or roughly 30% of the time.

The clonotype originates from a human donor in good health. This sequence joins TRBV4-3 and TRBJ2-3; the match to TRBD2 covers 9 bases. Sequencing was done on a sample of PBMCs. The CDR3 nucleotides read TGCGCCAGCAGCCCCCAAGCGGGGGGCCTTGGAGATACGCAGTATTTT. Translated: CASSPQAGGLGDTQYF.